Listed here are 29 T cell receptor beta chains from one sample, sequenced in a study of spatial heterogeneity in lung cancer. Time point reported: blood at routine non-recurrence follow-up after resection. TCRdb processed the 5' RACE reads anew with MiXCR; each CDR3 protein has one entry. In the table there are around 41,000 distinct CDR3 sequences, 22% of which are singletons. The sequencing used PBMCs, collected at follow-up. The receptors here all came from a female donor with early-stage non-small cell lung cancer.

This clonotype came up a few times. The gene calls are TRBV7-2 and TRBJ1-1; no firm D call. The germline V and J ends were trimmed by 5 bases and 2 bases, with 3 bases remaining between them. The CDR3 sequence is 11 residues long. Germline assignment: CDR1 SGHTA and CDR2 FQGNSA. Here the CDR3 DNA reads TGTGCCAGCAGCATTAACACTGAAGCTTTCTTT. Protein: CASSINTEAFF. Together with reference TRBV7-2 and TRBJ1-1, the CDR3 gives the full variable domain: GAGVSQSPSNKVTEKGKDVELRCDPISGHTALYWYRQSLGQGLEFLIYFQGNSAPDKSGLPSDRFSAERTGGSVSTLTIQRTQQEDSAVYLCASSINTEAFFGQGTRLTVV.

V is TRBV7-2 and J is TRBJ2-7; D remains unclear. Germline V gene data show CDR1 as SGHTA and CDR2 as FQGNSA. This CDR3 is built from 11 residues. Trimming took 1 base from V and 8 from J, leaving 6 bases between them. The CDR3 region is CASSLVVKQYF. DNA of the CDR3: TGTGCCAGCAGCTTAGTGGTGAAGCAGTACTTC. Using reference TRBV7-2 and TRBJ2-7 for the parts outside the CDR3, the full variable domain is GAGVSQSPSNKVTEKGKDVELRCDPISGHTALYWYRQSLGQGLEFLIYFQGNSAPDKSGLPSDRFSAERTGGSVSTLTIQRTQQEDSAVYLCASSLVVKQYFGPGTRLTVT.

This chain uses TRBV15 with TRBJ1-5; no definite D call. Germline loops: CDR1 LNHNV, CDR2 YYDKDF (reference sequence). The germline V and J ends were trimmed by 4 bases and 0 bases, with 10 bases remaining between them. The CDR3 contains 15 residues. Here the CDR3 reads CATSTYSYSNQPQHF. CDR3 in DNA: TGTGCCACCAGCACCTACAGTTATAGCAATCAGCCCCAGCATTTT.

This clonotype was seen only a few times. The chain is built from TRBV20-1 and TRBJ2-3; possibly TRBD1 for D (5 bases). Trimming removed 1 base at V and 0 bases at J, with 8 bases between. This CDR3 spans 14 amino acids. Germline V gene lookup returns CDR1 DFQATT and CDR2 SNEGSKA (reference sequence). The CDR3 reads CSARGGPSTDTQYF. The CDR3 nucleotides are TGCAGTGCTAGAGGGGGCCCTAGCACAGATACGCAGTATTTT.

The chain combines TRBV30 with TRBJ2-1; TRBD2 is a possible D gene (5 bases). Germline loops: CDR1 GTSNPN, CDR2 SVGIG (reference sequence). The CDR3 has 14 residues. Trimming took off 0 bases at V and 5 bases at J, with 11 bases between the two ends. CDR3 DNA sequence: TGTGCCTGGAGTGTAGGAGACTATCACAATGAGCAGTTCTTC. Translating gives CAWSVGDYHNEQFF.

A word on this clonotype: Just one base apart from a much larger clone, this may be a read error. This sequence joins TRBV7-9 and TRBJ1-2; D remains ambiguous. The CDR3 extends over 15 amino acids. Germline V gene data show CDR1 as SEHNR and CDR2 as FQNEAQ (reference sequence). CDR3 bases: TGTGCCAACAGCTCCTGGCGGTTAGCTAACTATGGCTACACCTTC. It specifies CANSSWRLANYGYTF.

This clonotype was counted ten times or more. The chain has TRBV3-1 and TRBJ2-6, with D unresolved. V lost 7 bases to trimming and J lost 4 bases, with 8 bases between them. The CDR3 totals 13 residues. The germline gives CDR1 LGHDT, CDR2 YNNKEL (reference sequence). DNA of the CDR3: TGTGCCAGCACATTGATCGGGGCCAACGTCCTGACTTTC. Translated: CASTLIGANVLTF.

This clonotype was detected ten times or more. This sequence joins TRBV3-1 and TRBJ1-1; D remains ambiguous. The germline CDR1 and CDR2 sequences are LGHDT and YNNKEL (reference sequence). The CDR3 extends over 11 amino acids. V shed 1 base and J shed 8 bases, with 5 bases lying between them. The CDR3 DNA sequence: TGTGCCAGCAGCCAAGCGGCGGAAGCTTTCTTT. Protein sequence: CASSQAAEAFF.

The gene calls are TRBV27 and TRBJ2-3, with 9 bases fitting TRBD1. The V gene end was trimmed by 5 bases and the J gene end by 0 bases; junction bases not matched to a gene: 12. The CDR3 is made up of 18 amino acids. Germline V CDR1 and CDR2: MNHEY, SMNVEV (reference sequence). The CDR3 DNA sequence: TGTGCCAGCAGTGACTCCCCTTGGACAGGGGTGAGCACAGATACGCAGTATTTT. This sequence encodes CASSDSPWTGVSTDTQYF.

This clonotype was recorded a few times. The chain links TRBV10-1 to TRBJ2-3; TRBD2 matches 9 bases. From germline, CDR1 is WNHNN and CDR2 SYGVQD (reference sequence). The CDR3 is 17 residues long. Germline trimming cut 0 bases from V and 2 bases from J; bases unmatched to any gene: 6. This CDR3 is CASSESPSGTVTDTQYF. The DNA of the CDR3 is TGCGCCAGCAGTGAGTCGCCTAGCGGGACGGTCACAGATACGCAGTATTTT.

This clonotype has a handful of counts. This chain links TRBV12-3 or TRBV12-4 with TRBJ1-2; no definite D call. The CDR3 is made up of 12 amino acids. Trimming removed 6 bases from V and 0 bases from J, with 5 bases in between. The chain's CDR3 is CASRPSNYGYTF. Written as DNA, the CDR3 is TGTGCCAGCAGACCTTCTAACTATGGCTACACCTTC.

V usage is TRBV20-1 and J usage is TRBJ2-2; tentatively, D is TRBD2 (7 bases). Germline V gene lookup returns CDR1 DFQATT and CDR2 SNEGSKA (reference sequence). The CDR3 extends over 14 amino acids. V was clipped by 4 bases and J by 5 bases, with 14 bases between them. CDR3 in amino acids: CSAKGGGETGELFF. CDR3 nucleotides: TGCAGTGCTAAGGGAGGGGGTGAAACCGGGGAGCTGTTTTTT.

The rearrangement links TRBV6-1 to TRBJ2-1; 10 bases line up with TRBD2. The CDR3 extends over 14 amino acids. V lost 4 bases to trimming and J lost 7 bases; unmatched junction nucleotides: 4. Germline CDR1 and CDR2: MNHNS and SASEGT. The CDR3 DNA sequence: TGTGCCAGCAGTGCTAGCGGGAGTATTAATGAGCAGTTCTTC. Protein sequence: CASSASGSINEQFF.

This clonotype is judged large (0.1 to 1%). The V gene is TRBV13, the J gene TRBJ1-2, with TRBD1 identical over 8 bases. Germline V gene sequence: CDR1 PRHDT, CDR2 FYEKMQ (reference sequence). CDR3 length: 16 amino acids. The junction had 7 bases not matched to a gene; V was cut back by 2 bases and J by 2 bases. CDR3 coding DNA: TGTGCCAGCAGCTTAAGGTGGACAGGGCTCAACTATGGCTACACCTTC. Encoded protein: CASSLRWTGLNYGYTF.

This clonotype was recorded once. This chain joins TRBV2 and TRBJ2-3; TRBD2 matches 10 bases. Trimming at V came to 4 bases and at J to 4 bases, leaving 5 bases not matched to a gene. The CDR3 has 15 amino acids. In germline, CDR1 is SNHLY, CDR2 FYNNEI. CDR3 sequence reads: CASSALAGVPDTQYF. CDR3 bases: TGTGCCAGCAGTGCGCTAGCGGGAGTGCCAGATACGCAGTATTTT.

In its sample, this clonotype was seen many times. J is TRBJ2-2 and V is TRBV11-2, with 8 bases that match TRBD2. V lost 5 bases, J lost 3 bases, and 8 bases stayed unmatched. This CDR3 has 16 amino acids. In germline, CDR1 is SGHAT, CDR2 FQNNGV. DNA of the CDR3: TGTGCCAGCAGCCACCCAGCGGGAGCAGACACCGGGGAGCTGTTTTTT. Protein product: CASSHPAGADTGELFF.

The chain uses TRBV4-1 and TRBJ1-5; D ambiguous. The CDR3 contains 14 residues. Trimming left V 0 bases short and J 3 bases short, with 6 bases between. CDR1 MGHRA and CDR2 YSYEKL come from the germline V gene. This CDR3 is CASSQDDYNQPQHF. For the CDR3, the DNA is TGCGCCAGCAGCCAAGATGACTACAATCAGCCCCAGCATTTT.

This clonotype was seen only a few times. The chain joins TRBV19 to TRBJ1-2; no definite D call. V lost 4 bases and J lost 0, with 12 bases in between. The germline CDR1 and CDR2 sequences are LNHDA and SQIVND (reference sequence). CDR3 length: 15 amino acids. The CDR3 bases are TGTGCCAGTAGTAATTACGGGGAAGCTAACTATGGCTACACCTTC. This encodes CASSNYGEANYGYTF.

As to this clonotype: A read error is possible here, since a much larger clone lies one base away. The V and J genes are TRBV4-1 and TRBJ1-5; D remains ambiguous. CDR1 and CDR2 (germline): MGHRA, YSYEKL. The CDR3 extends over 13 amino acids. The CDR3 nucleotides read TGCGCCAGCAGCCAAGTTCGTAATCAGCCCCAGCGTTTT. It codes for CASSQVRNQPQRF.

The table lists this clonotype with many counts. The chain combines TRBV5-6 with TRBJ1-3; no reliable D call. Germline values: CDR1 SGHDT, CDR2 YYEEEE. V was trimmed by 4 bases and J by 0 bases, leaving 14 bases between them. The CDR3 loop spans 16 amino acids. CDR3 sequence (DNA): TGTGCCAGCAGCAAGGGAACAGAGCTCTCTGGAAACACCATATATTTT. Protein: CASSKGTELSGNTIYF.

This clonotype came up a few times. This sequence joins TRBV11-2 and TRBJ2-6, with a possible D match to TRBD2 (5 bases). Germline V gives CDR1 SGHAT, CDR2 FQNNGV. The V end lost 5 bases, the J end lost 4 bases, and 15 bases lay between the germline ends. The CDR3 length is 16 residues. CDR3 nucleotide sequence: TGTGCCAGCAGCACACTAATCGGCGGGGGGGCCAACGTCCTGACTTTC. This sequence encodes CASSTLIGGGANVLTF.

There are many counts of this clonotype. J is TRBJ2-1 and V is TRBV9; D is possibly TRBD2 (5 bases). CDR1 is SGDLS, CDR2 YYNGEE, per germline. Trimming took 7 bases from V and 5 from J, leaving 22 bases between them. The CDR3 is 16 amino acids. CDR3 protein: CASGSLPIARDNEQFF. The DNA of the CDR3 is TGTGCCAGCGGATCCCTTCCGATAGCGAGAGACAATGAGCAGTTCTTC. Variable domain in full (rest from reference TRBV9 and TRBJ2-1): DSGVTQTPKHLITATGQRVTLRCSPRSGDLSVYWYQQSLDQGLQFLIQYYNGEERAKGNILERFSAQQFPDLHSELNLSSLELGDSALYFCASGSLPIARDNEQFFGPGTRLTVL.

The chain joins TRBV29-1 to TRBJ1-4, with D unresolved. V dropped 6 bases and J dropped 0 bases, with 8 bases sitting between them. This CDR3 is built from 13 residues. Germline V gene sequence: CDR1 SQVTM, CDR2 ANQGSEA. CDR3 coding DNA: TGCAGCGTGGGTAGTGCAACTAATGAAAAACTGTTTTTT. It codes for CSVGSATNEKLFF.

This clonotype occurred many times. This chain joins TRBV7-2 and TRBJ2-3; TRBD2 matches 7 bases. There are 16 residues in the CDR3. The V segment lost 5 bases and the J segment 0 bases; nucleotides outside the gene matches: 8. From germline, CDR1 is SGHTA and CDR2 FQGNSA. CDR3 region: CASSHGLVMSTDTQYF. The CDR3 DNA reads TGTGCCAGCAGCCACGGACTAGTAATGAGCACAGATACGCAGTATTTT.

This sequence joins TRBV11-2 and TRBJ2-7; D is possibly TRBD2 (5 bases). This CDR3 spans 11 amino acids. The germline V gene has CDR1 SGHAT and CDR2 FQNNGV. The V end was cut by 8 bases, the J end by 2 bases, with 7 bases between. CDR3 in amino acids: CASSGTYEQYF. DNA for the CDR3: TGTGCCAGCTCCGGGACCTACGAGCAGTACTTC. Complete variable domain (other parts from reference TRBV11-2 and TRBJ2-7): EAGVAQSPRYKIIEKRQSVAFWCNPISGHATLYWYQQILGQGPKLLIQFQNNGVVDDSQLPKDRFSAERLKGVDSTLKIQPAKLEDSAVYLCASSGTYEQYFGPGTRLTVT.

The chain carries TRBV12-3 or TRBV12-4 and TRBJ2-3, with D possibly TRBD2 on 6 matching bases. This CDR3 is built from 15 residues. The germline V and J ends were trimmed by 3 bases and 4 bases, with 14 bases remaining between them. The CDR3 is CASSFDRERADTQYF. In DNA form, the CDR3 reads TGTGCCAGCAGTTTTGACCGGGAGAGGGCAGATACGCAGTATTTT.

This sequence joins TRBV20-1 and TRBJ2-7; 7 bases fit TRBD2. V dropped 6 bases and J dropped 4; count of bases not matched to a gene: 15. The length of the CDR3 is 15 residues. Germline CDR1 is DFQATT and CDR2 is SNEGSKA (reference sequence). The CDR3 region has the DNA TGCAGTGCCGATCCTACTGGCGGGGGACCGTACGAGCAGTACGTC. It specifies CSADPTGGGPYEQYV.

There are a few counts of this clonotype. V is TRBV7-9 and J is TRBJ2-2; TRBD2 is a possible D gene (6 bases). Germline V gene sequence: CDR1 SEHNR, CDR2 FQNEAQ (reference sequence). CDR3 length: 16 residues. Between the trimmed V and J ends, which lost 3 bases and 6 bases, there was a span of 17 bases. CDR3 DNA: TGTGCCAGCAGCTTTTTTAGCGGAAGGCACCCCGGGGAGCTGTTTTTT. Amino acids: CASSFFSGRHPGELFF.

The rearrangement joins TRBV3-1 to TRBJ2-1, with 9 bases identical to TRBD2. J was trimmed by 4 bases and V by 6 bases; bases with no gene match: 4. Germline assignment: CDR1 LGHDT and CDR2 YNNKEL (reference sequence). This CDR3 is built from 14 residues. Written as DNA, the CDR3 is TGTGCCAGCAGGGGGACTAGCTTTTACAATGAGCAGTTCTTC. Protein sequence: CASRGTSFYNEQFF.